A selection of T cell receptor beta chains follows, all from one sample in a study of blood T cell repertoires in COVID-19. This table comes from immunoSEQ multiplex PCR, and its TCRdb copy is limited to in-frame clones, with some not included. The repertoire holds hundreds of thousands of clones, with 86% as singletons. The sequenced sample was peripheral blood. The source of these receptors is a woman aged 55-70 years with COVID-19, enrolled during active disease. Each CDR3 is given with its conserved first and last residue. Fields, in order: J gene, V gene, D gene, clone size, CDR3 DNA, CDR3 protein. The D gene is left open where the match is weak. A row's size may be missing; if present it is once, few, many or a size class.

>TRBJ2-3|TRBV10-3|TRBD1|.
TGTGCCATCACCAGCCCCGGGACAGGGGCAGATACGCAGTATTTT
CAITSPGTGADTQYF
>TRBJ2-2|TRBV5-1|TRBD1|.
TGCGCCAGCAGCTTGACCAACCGGGACAGAGGCACCGGGGAGCTGTTTTTT
CASSLTNRDRGTGELFF
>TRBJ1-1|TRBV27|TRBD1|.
TGTGCCAGCAGACCTCGACAGGGGGCCTACACTGAAGCTTTCTTT
CASRPRQGAYTEAFF
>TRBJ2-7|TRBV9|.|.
TGTGCCAGCAGCGTGGACTCCGTAAGCCCCTACGAGCAGTACTTC
CASSVDSVSPYEQYF
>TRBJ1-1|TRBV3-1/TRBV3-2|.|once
TGTGCCAGCAGTCCCCCCGCACGGAGCACTGAAGCTTTCTTT
CASSPPARSTEAFF
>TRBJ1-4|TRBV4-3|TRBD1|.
TGCGCCAGCAGCACCTCCGGGACAGGGGGCGAAAAACTGTTTTTT
CASSTSGTGGEKLFF
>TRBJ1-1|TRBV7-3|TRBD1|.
TGTGCCAGCAGCACGAATACAGGGGCCACTGAAGCTTTCTTT
CASSTNTGATEAFF
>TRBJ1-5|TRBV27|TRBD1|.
TGTGCCAGCAGTTTACACGGACAGGGTAATCAGCCCCAGCATTTT
CASSLHGQGNQPQHF
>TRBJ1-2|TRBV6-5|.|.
TGTGCCAGCAAGTCAGACTATGGCTACACCTTC
CASKSDYGYTF
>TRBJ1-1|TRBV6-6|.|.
TGTGCCAGCAGTTATCTTTTCACTGAAGCTTTCTTT
CASSYLFTEAFF
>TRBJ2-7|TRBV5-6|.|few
TGTGCCAGTCCAGGGGAGTCCCTTCGGGACGAGCAGTACTTC
CASPGESLRDEQYF
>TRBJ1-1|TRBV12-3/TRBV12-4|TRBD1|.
TGTGCCAGCACCCGACAGGGGCCTGAAGCTTTCTTT
CASTRQGPEAFF
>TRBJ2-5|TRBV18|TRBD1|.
TGTGCCAGCTCGAAGACAGGGGAAGAGACCCAGTACTTC
CASSKTGEETQYF
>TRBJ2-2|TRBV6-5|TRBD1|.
TGTGCCAGCAGTTACTGGACAGGGGGATCCGGGGAGCTGTTTTTT
CASSYWTGGSGELFF
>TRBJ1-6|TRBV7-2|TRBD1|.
TGTGCCAGCAGCCCAAAGTTCGGACAGGGAAATTCACCCCTCCACTTT
CASSPKFGQGNSPLHF
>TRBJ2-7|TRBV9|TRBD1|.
TGTGCCAGCAGCGTCGGGACAGCCTCCTACGAGCAGTACTTC
CASSVGTASYEQYF
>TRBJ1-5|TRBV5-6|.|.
TGTGCCAGCAGCTCAGCCTCAGGGGGCAATCAGCCCCAGCATTTT
CASSSASGGNQPQHF
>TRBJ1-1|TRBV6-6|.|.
TGTGCCAGCAGTTACGGGATAGGGGACACTGAAGCTTTCTTT
CASSYGIGDTEAFF
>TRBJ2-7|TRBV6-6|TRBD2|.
TGTGCCAGTCTAGCGGGGGACTCCTACGAGCAGTACTTC
CASLAGDSYEQYF
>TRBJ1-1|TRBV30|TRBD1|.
TGTGCCTGGGGTCACACAGGGGGCATGGGGGTTTTCTTT
CAWGHTGGMGVFF
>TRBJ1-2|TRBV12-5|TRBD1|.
TGTGCTAGTGGCTACGACAGGGGGTCTGGCTACACCTTC
CASGYDRGSGYTF
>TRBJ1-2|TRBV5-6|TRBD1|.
TGTGCCAGCAGCCGGACAGGGGAGGGAAACTATGGCTACACCTTC
CASSRTGEGNYGYTF
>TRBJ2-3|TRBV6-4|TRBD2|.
TGTGCCAGCAGCCCAACGGGACTAAGTGTAGATACGCAGTATTTT
CASSPTGLSVDTQYF
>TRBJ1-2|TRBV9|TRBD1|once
TGTGCCAGCAGCGGGGAAAGGACAGGGGGCAGATACACCTTC
CASSGERTGGRYTF
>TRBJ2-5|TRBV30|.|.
TGTGCCTGGAGTGTACAGGGGGGGCAAGAGACCCAGTACTTC
CAWSVQGGQETQYF
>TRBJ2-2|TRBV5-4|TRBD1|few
TGTGCCAGCAGTTCCGGGACAGGGGACACCGGGGAGCTGTTTTTT
CASSSGTGDTGELFF
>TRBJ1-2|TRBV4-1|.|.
TGCGCCAGCAGCCAAGACCGAGCGGGGAGAAATGGCTACACCTTC
CASSQDRAGRNGYTF
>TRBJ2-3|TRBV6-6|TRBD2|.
TGTGCCAGCAGTCTAGCGGGGGGGCCTAGAGATACGCAGTATTTT
CASSLAGGPRDTQYF
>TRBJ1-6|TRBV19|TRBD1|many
TGTGCCAGTAGTAGCTTACAGGGGCTGGATAATTCACCCCTCCACTTT
CASSSLQGLDNSPLHF
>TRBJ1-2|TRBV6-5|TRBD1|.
TGTGCCAGCAGTTACTCGACAGGGGACTTTAACTATGGCTACACCTTC
CASSYSTGDFNYGYTF
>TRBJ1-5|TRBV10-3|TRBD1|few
TGTGCCATCAGCGGACAGGGTGATCAGCCCCAGCATTTT
CAISGQGDQPQHF
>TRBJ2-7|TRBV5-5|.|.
TGTGCCAGCAGCTTGGAGAACTTTTCCTACGAGCAGTACTTC
CASSLENFSYEQYF
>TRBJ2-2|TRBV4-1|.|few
TGCGCCAGCAGCCAGGCCAGGGGGGCTAACACCGGGGAGCTGTTTTTT
CASSQARGANTGELFF
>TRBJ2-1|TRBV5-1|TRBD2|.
TGCGCCAGCAGCCCTAGCGGGGGGGCCTACAATGAGCAGTTCTTC
CASSPSGGAYNEQFF
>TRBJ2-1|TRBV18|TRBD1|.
TGTGCCAGCTCACCAATGGACAGGGCACATGAGCAGTTCTTC
CASSPMDRAHEQFF
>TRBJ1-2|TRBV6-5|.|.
TGTGCCAGCAGTTACGCGGGAGGCTCCCGTGGCTACACCTTC
CASSYAGGSRGYTF
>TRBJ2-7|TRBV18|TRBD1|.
TGTGCCAGCTCACAAGGGACAGGGGGCTACGAGCAGTACTTC
CASSQGTGGYEQYF
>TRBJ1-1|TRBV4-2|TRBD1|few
TGTGCCAGCAGCCAAGATGGGACAGCGAACACTGAAGCTTTCTTT
CASSQDGTANTEAFF